A single sample is the source of the 6 T cell receptor beta chains below, sequenced in a study of T cells after yellow fever vaccination. TCRdb called the 5' RACE reads again in MiXCR, with one record for every CDR3 protein. The table records hundreds of thousands of distinct CDR3 sequences, about 4% of them present only once. This specimen was PBMCs, taken 5 days after the yellow fever booster vaccination. Receptors were obtained from a man aged 18 to 30 who received the YFV17D yellow fever vaccine.

The chain is built from TRBV9 and TRBJ2-7; D might be TRBD2 (6 bases). V was cut by 1 base and J by 3 bases, with 17 bases left in between. CDR1 is SGDLS, CDR2 YYNGEE, per germline. The CDR3 sequence is 16 residues long. The CDR3 reads CASSVLRDWGDYEQYV. The CDR3 region has the DNA TGTGCCAGCAGCGTATTGCGGGATTGGGGGGACTACGAGCAGTACGTC.

This clonotype was seen many times. The rearrangement links TRBV4-2 to TRBJ1-3; D ambiguous. V gave up 5 bases and J gave up 0 bases, with 8 bases separating them. The CDR3 runs to 14 residues. The germline V gene encodes CDR1 LGHNA and CDR2 YNFKEQ. As DNA, the CDR3 is TGTGCCAGCAGCGCTAGGTACTCTGGAAACACCATATATTTT. Amino acid sequence: CASSARYSGNTIYF.

V and J are TRBV7-9 and TRBJ2-3; D might be TRBD2 (5 bases). This CDR3 contains 16 residues. In germline, CDR1 is SEHNR, CDR2 FQNEAQ (reference sequence). V dropped 2 bases and J dropped 2 bases, with 14 bases sitting between them. This CDR3 reads CASSLKPGIITDTQYF. The DNA of the CDR3 is TGTGCCAGCAGCTTAAAGCCGGGAATAATCACAGATACGCAGTATTTT.

This clonotype was recorded many times. CDR3 residues: CASSASQGVGSPLHF. The CDR3 coding sequence is TGTGCCAGCAGCGCTTCACAGGGGGTAGGATCACCCCTCCACTTT. V usage is TRBV7-9 and J usage is TRBJ1-6; 8 positions match TRBD1. Germline loops: CDR1 SEHNR, CDR2 FQNEAQ (reference sequence). J gave up 10 bases and V 5 bases, and 10 bases lay outside the gene matches. This CDR3 region has 15 residues.

This clonotype turned up a few times. The chain recombines TRBV29-1 with TRBJ2-7; unclear D gene. The germline V gene encodes CDR1 SQVTM and CDR2 ANQGSEA. There are 12 residues in the CDR3. The V end was cut by 5 bases, the J end by 5 bases, with 13 bases between. The CDR3 DNA reads as TGCAGCGTTACCTGGCAAACCGACGAGCAGTACTTC. Its translation is CSVTWQTDEQYF.

The V gene is TRBV6-5, the J gene TRBJ2-1; 14 bases fit TRBD2. V lost 5 bases and J lost 10; bases outside the gene matches: 7. Germline V gene data show CDR1 as MNHEY and CDR2 as SVGAGI. The CDR3 sequence is 15 residues long. The CDR3 reads CASSNRLAGGKEQFF. The CDR3 DNA reads TGTGCCAGCAGTAATAGACTAGCGGGGGGGAAGGAGCAGTTCTTC.